Here is one T cell receptor beta chain with its context. This sample is part of a study of T cells in Graves' hyperthyroidism and ophthalmopathy. Amplification yielded TCR beta CDR3 regions, with RNA transcripts as the source. The HTBI primer set served for first-round RT-PCR of the TCR CDR3. MiXCR, applied by TCRdb to the multiplex PCR reads, yields one record per CDR3 protein. The sample has under 350,000 distinct CDR3 sequences; approximately 15% are singletons. The trim removed 2 bases at V and 4 bases at J, leaving 12 bases unmatched. Germline assignment: CDR1 DFQATT and CDR2 SNEGSKA (reference sequence). The CDR3 has 16 residues.

The rearrangement links TRBV20-1 to TRBJ2-7, with TRBD2 matching over 9 bases. This sequence originates from a woman in her fifties or sixties with Graves' ophthalmopathy. The sequenced material came from blood. CDR3 in amino acids: CSARSLKASGGYEQYF. CDR3 bases: TGCAGTGCTAGAAGCCTTAAAGCAAGCGGGGGGTACGAGCAGTACTTC.